These 27 T cell receptor beta chains share one sample of origin, sequenced in a study of T cells in tuberculosis. Only in-frame clones appear in the TCRdb table, and some are missing; sequencing was by immunoSEQ multiplex PCR. The sample shows tens of thousands of clones, about 95% of them seen only once. Material for sequencing was PBMCs. The receptor set was obtained from a donor aged 5 to 30 with latent tuberculosis or without tuberculosis infection.

This clone was detected once. The J gene is TRBJ2-7, the V gene TRBV5-6; weak D call: TRBD1 (5 bases). CDR1 and CDR2 (germline): SGHDT, YYEEEE. The V and J ends lost 0 bases and 4 bases respectively, with 8 bases between them. The CDR3 is 13 residues long. The CDR3 DNA reads as TGTGCCAGCAGCTTGGATCAGGGATACGAGCAGTACTTC. Its protein product is CASSLDQGYEQYF.

This clone was counted once. The chain combines TRBV30 with TRBJ1-2; D uncertain. In germline, CDR1 is GTSNPN, CDR2 SVGIG (reference sequence). Trimming stripped 3 bases from V and 8 bases from J, with 19 bases between. This CDR3 contains 14 residues. CDR3 residues: CAWRGSWTGGGYTF. Here the CDR3 DNA reads TGTGCCTGGAGAGGGAGCTGGACGGGAGGGGGCTACACCTTC.

The chain has TRBV7-2 and TRBJ2-4; TRBD2 aligns across 7 bases. V was clipped by 6 bases and J by 4 bases; unmatched bases: 21. This CDR3 has 19 amino acids. Germline V gene data show CDR1 as SGHTA and CDR2 as FQGNSA. CDR3 region: CASSRRNWGGSEGKNIQYF. CDR3 coding DNA: TGTGCCAGCAGTCGAAGGAATTGGGGCGGGAGTGAGGGTAAAAACATTCAGTACTTC. The complete variable domain, with remaining parts taken from reference TRBV7-2 and TRBJ2-4, reads GAGVSQSPSNKVTEKGKDVELRCDPISGHTALYWYRQSLGQGLEFLIYFQGNSAPDKSGLPSDRFSAERTGGSVSTLTIQRTQQEDSAVYLCASSRRNWGGSEGKNIQYFGAGTRLSVL.

J is TRBJ1-2 and V is TRBV2; 7 bases align to TRBD1. The CDR3 length is 16 residues. CDR1 and CDR2 from the germline V gene are SNHLY and FYNNEI. V lost 4 bases, J lost 1 base, and 9 bases stayed unmatched. The CDR3 DNA is TGTGCCAGCAGTGGGGACAGCTCTACACATAACTATGGCTACACCTTC. Residues: CASSGDSSTHNYGYTF.

The chain employs TRBV11-2 and TRBJ2-2, with 9 nucleotides matching TRBD1. Germline V gene sequence: CDR1 SGHAT, CDR2 FQNNGV. V gave up 5 bases and J gave up 3 bases; unmatched junction bases: 4. CDR3 length: 15 amino acids. The CDR3, as DNA: TGTGCCAGCAGCCTGGGACAGGGATACACCGGGGAGCTGTTTTTT. Translating gives CASSLGQGYTGELFF.

The chain combines TRBV4-2 with TRBJ2-7; TRBD1 matches at 9 bases. Germline V CDR1 and CDR2: LGHNA, YNFKEQ. The length of the CDR3 is 15 residues. Trimming took 4 bases from V and 0 from J; bases not matched to a gene: 4. This chain's CDR3 is CASSRPTGGSYEQYF. CDR3 coding DNA: TGTGCCAGCAGCCGACCGACAGGGGGCTCCTACGAGCAGTACTTC.

This chain connects TRBV10-3 to TRBJ1-1; D remains unclear. The CDR3 contains 15 residues. CDR1 and CDR2 (germline): ENHRY, SYGVKD. V lost 5 bases to trimming and J lost 0 bases, with 13 bases between them. CDR3 amino acids: CAISYRESMNTEAFF. The CDR3 region has the DNA TGTGCCATCAGTTACCGGGAGAGCATGAACACTGAAGCTTTCTTT.

V usage is TRBV6-1 and J usage is TRBJ1-2; 9 bases match TRBD1. The CDR3 is made up of 14 amino acids. Germline CDR1 MNHNS, CDR2 SASEGT. V lost 8 bases and J lost 3; bases outside the gene matches: 7. The CDR3: CASLVGQGHYGYTF. The DNA of the CDR3 is TGTGCCAGCCTGGTGGGACAGGGCCACTATGGCTACACCTTC.

This chain joins TRBV7-6 and TRBJ2-1, with 11 bases lining up with TRBD2. The ends lost 4 bases at V and 4 bases at J; junction bases unmatched: 9. This CDR3 has 17 amino acids. CDR1 is SGHVS and CDR2 is FNYEAQ in the germline V gene. The CDR3 reads CASSSALAGGFYNEQFF. CDR3 bases: TGTGCCAGCAGCTCCGCCTTAGCGGGGGGGTTTTACAATGAGCAGTTCTTC.

The CDR3 here is CAWSPVNYGYTF. CDR3 bases: TGTGCCTGGAGCCCAGTTAACTATGGCTACACCTTC. The chain is built from TRBV30 and TRBJ1-2; D is undetermined. The CDR3 loop spans 12 amino acids. Germline lookup yields CDR1 GTSNPN and CDR2 SVGIG (reference sequence). The V and J ends lost 3 bases and 1 base respectively, with 6 bases between them.

The rearrangement links TRBV4-1 to TRBJ1-2; TRBD1 aligns across 9 bases. The trim removed 2 bases at V and 7 bases at J, leaving 8 bases unmatched. This CDR3 is built from 15 residues. Germline V lookup: CDR1 MGHRA, CDR2 YSYEKL. Here the CDR3 DNA reads TGCGCCAGCAGCCAACTCCCGGGACAGGGAGGTGGCTACACCTTC. Translating gives CASSQLPGQGGGYTF.

The CDR3 region has the DNA TGTGCCAGCAGTTCCAGAGGGACAGGGACCTACGAGCAGTACTTC. Translated: CASSSRGTGTYEQYF. V and J are TRBV6-5 and TRBJ2-7, with 9 bases lining up with TRBD1. The V gene's germline CDR1 is MNHEY and CDR2 SVGAGI. This CDR3 has 15 residues. The V gene end was trimmed by 4 bases and the J gene end by 2 bases; junction bases not matched to a gene: 6.

The chain employs TRBV5-1 and TRBJ2-7, with TRBD1 matching over 8 bases. The CDR3 is 15 amino acids. The germline V gene has CDR1 SGHRS and CDR2 YFSETQ. V lost 2 bases and J lost 7; bases outside the gene matches: 11. In nucleotides, the CDR3 is TGCGCCAGCAGCTTAGAACAGGGGGGCCGATTGGAGCAGTACTTC. It encodes CASSLEQGGRLEQYF.

The count of this clone is one. The rearrangement uses TRBV5-1 and TRBJ2-2, with 8 bases lining up with TRBD2. This CDR3 contains 17 residues. V lost 0 bases, J lost 2 bases, and 6 bases stayed unmatched. CDR1 is SGHRS, CDR2 YFSETQ, per germline. The CDR3: CASSLVVAGRNTGELFF. The CDR3 bases are TGCGCCAGCAGCTTGGTTGTAGCGGGAAGAAACACCGGGGAGCTGTTTTTT.

This clone has a single count. The genes are TRBV11-2 and TRBJ1-2; D is ambiguous. Germline V lookup: CDR1 SGHAT, CDR2 FQNNGV. There are 14 residues in the CDR3. V shed 6 bases and J shed 6 bases, with 17 bases lying between them. As DNA, the CDR3 is TGTGCCAGCAGTCAGAATCGAGTCGGGGATGGCTACACCTTC. Protein sequence: CASSQNRVGDGYTF.

This clone came up once. The chain has TRBV5-1 and TRBJ2-7, with 9 positions matching TRBD2. From germline, CDR1 is SGHRS and CDR2 YFSETQ. The trim removed 4 bases at V and 0 bases at J, leaving 8 bases unmatched. CDR3 length: 16 residues. The CDR3 nucleotides are TGCGCCAGCAGCCTTCCCGGACTAGCGAGCTCCTACGAGCAGTACTTC. This encodes CASSLPGLASSYEQYF.

The V call is TRBV4-1, the J call TRBJ1-2; TRBD1 agrees at 7 bases. Germline CDR1 reads MGHRA; CDR2 reads YSYEKL. This CDR3 is built from 16 residues. V shed 0 bases, J shed 3 bases, and the junction held 7 bases outside the gene matches. The CDR3: CASSQDRGLGDYGYTF. Here the CDR3 DNA reads TGCGCCAGCAGCCAAGATAGGGGGCTAGGAGACTATGGCTACACCTTC.

The chain recombines TRBV7-3 with TRBJ1-3; the D gene is possibly TRBD1 (6 bases). V was trimmed by 3 bases and J by 4 bases, leaving 10 bases between them. CDR1 and CDR2 (germline): SGHTA, FQGTGA. CDR3 length: 14 amino acids. The CDR3 DNA reads as TGTGCCAGCAGCTTGACAGGACCGGGAAACACCATATATTTT. Protein: CASSLTGPGNTIYF.

This clone was counted only a few times. This chain uses TRBV29-1 with TRBJ2-3, with TRBD2 matching over 8 bases. The CDR3 has 15 residues. V shed 0 bases and J 7 bases; nucleotides not matched to a gene: 9. Germline assignment: CDR1 SQVTM and CDR2 ANQGSEA. CDR3 amino acids: CSVEEVAGLGNTQYF. The CDR3 region has the DNA TGCAGCGTTGAAGAGGTAGCGGGGTTGGGGAATACGCAGTATTTT.

The V and J genes are TRBV5-6 and TRBJ2-5; D call uncertain. The V end was cut by 4 bases, the J end by 0 bases, with 7 bases between. Germline CDR1 SGHDT, CDR2 YYEEEE. This CDR3 comprises 13 residues. In DNA form, the CDR3 reads TGTGCCAGCAGCGGTGAGAACCAAGAGACCCAGTACTTC. Residues: CASSGENQETQYF.

The CDR3 bases are TGTGCTAGTGCCTCCCGGATCTGGGGCGTAAGCAATCAGCCCCAGCATTTT. Translated, it gives CASASRIWGVSNQPQHF. The genes are TRBV12-5 and TRBJ1-5; weak D call: TRBD1 (5 bases). Germline CDR1 and CDR2: LGHNT and FRNRAP. The CDR3 spans 17 residues. Trimming stripped 7 bases from V and 1 base from J, with 20 bases between.

The chain combines TRBV7-3 with TRBJ1-1; D is uncertain. The V and J ends lost 2 bases and 1 base respectively, with 8 bases between them. CDR1 is SGHTA and CDR2 is FQGTGA in the germline V gene. The CDR3 runs to 14 residues. The CDR3 region has the DNA TGTGCCAGCAGCTTAGCAGGTGGGAACACTGAAGCTTTCTTT. Amino acid sequence: CASSLAGGNTEAFF.

The gene calls are TRBV19 and TRBJ2-1; 10 nucleotides line up with TRBD2. The J segment lost 8 bases and the V segment lost 1 base, leaving 11 bases of the junction unmatched. Germline CDR1 LNHDA, CDR2 SQIVND (reference sequence). This CDR3 has 17 residues. CDR3 sequence: CASSIVLEREGNDEQFF. The CDR3, as DNA: TGTGCCAGTAGTATAGTCCTCGAGCGGGAGGGCAACGATGAGCAGTTCTTC.

J is TRBJ2-7 and V is TRBV7-2, with TRBD2 identical over 11 bases. The junction had 17 bases not matched to a gene; V was cut back by 5 bases and J by 5 bases. CDR1 is SGHTA and CDR2 is FQGNSA in the germline V gene. This CDR3 has 18 amino acids. CDR3: CASSPDPLLAGGDNEQYF. The CDR3 bases are TGTGCCAGCAGCCCAGACCCCCTTCTAGCGGGAGGCGACAACGAGCAGTACTTC. Full variable domain (missing parts from reference TRBV7-2 and TRBJ2-7): GAGVSQSPSNKVTEKGKDVELRCDPISGHTALYWYRQSLGQGLEFLIYFQGNSAPDKSGLPSDRFSAERTGGSVSTLTIQRTQQEDSAVYLCASSPDPLLAGGDNEQYFGPGTRLTVT.

In its sample, this clone was seen once. This chain links TRBV5-6 with TRBJ1-5, with TRBD1 matching over 11 bases. The CDR3 is made up of 17 amino acids. After removal of 3 bases from V and 6 bases from J, the junction contained 11 bases not matched to a gene. CDR1 and CDR2 from the germline V gene are SGHDT and YYEEEE. The CDR3 protein is CASSSGTGGPWGQPQHF. The CDR3 coding sequence is TGTGCCAGCAGCTCGGGGACAGGGGGTCCGTGGGGTCAGCCCCAGCATTTT.

The gene calls are TRBV19 and TRBJ2-1; possible D gene TRBD2, 7 bases. Trimming took off 3 bases at V and 0 bases at J, with 9 bases between the two ends. The CDR3 sequence is 15 residues long. Looked up from germline, CDR1 is LNHDA and CDR2 is SQIVND (reference sequence). CDR3 sequence: CASSMRGGSYNEQFF. In nucleotides, the CDR3 is TGTGCCAGTAGTATGAGGGGGGGCTCCTACAATGAGCAGTTCTTC.

The chain has TRBV7-9 and TRBJ2-7; no firm D call. This CDR3 spans 15 amino acids. With 1 base removed from V and 4 bases from J, the gap between germline ends came to 14 bases. In germline, CDR1 is SEHNR, CDR2 FQNEAQ (reference sequence). Here the CDR3 reads CASSLGEVVRYEQYF. The CDR3, as DNA: TGTGCCAGCAGCTTAGGTGAGGTAGTTCGTTACGAGCAGTACTTC.